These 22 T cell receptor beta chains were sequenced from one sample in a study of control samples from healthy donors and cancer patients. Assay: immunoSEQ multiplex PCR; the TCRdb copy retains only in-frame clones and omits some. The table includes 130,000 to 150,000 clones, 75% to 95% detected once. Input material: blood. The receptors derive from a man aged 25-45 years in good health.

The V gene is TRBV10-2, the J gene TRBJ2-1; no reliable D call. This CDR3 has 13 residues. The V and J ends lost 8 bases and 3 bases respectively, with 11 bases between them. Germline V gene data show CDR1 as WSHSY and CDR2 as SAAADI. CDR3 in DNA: TGCGCCAGCTGCTGGACCCTCTACAATGAGCAGTTCTTC. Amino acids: CASCWTLYNEQFF.

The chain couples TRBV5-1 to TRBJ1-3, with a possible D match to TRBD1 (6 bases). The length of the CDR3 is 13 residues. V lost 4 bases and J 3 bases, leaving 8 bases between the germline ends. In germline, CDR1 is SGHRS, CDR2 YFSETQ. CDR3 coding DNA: TGCGCCAGCAGCCAGGGGTATGGAAACACCATATATTTT. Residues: CASSQGYGNTIYF.

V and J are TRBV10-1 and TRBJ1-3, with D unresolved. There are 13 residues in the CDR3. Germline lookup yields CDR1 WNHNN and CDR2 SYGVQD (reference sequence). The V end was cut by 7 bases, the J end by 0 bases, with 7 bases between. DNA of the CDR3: TGCGCCAGCACCGAGAGCTCTGGAAACACCATATATTTT. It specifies CASTESSGNTIYF.

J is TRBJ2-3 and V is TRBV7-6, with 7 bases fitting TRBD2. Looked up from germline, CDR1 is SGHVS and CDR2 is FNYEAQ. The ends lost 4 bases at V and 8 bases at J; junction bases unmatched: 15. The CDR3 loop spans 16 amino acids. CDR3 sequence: CASSSRVEMGGGTQYF. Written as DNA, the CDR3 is TGTGCCAGCAGCTCCCGTGTGGAGATGGGCGGGGGTACGCAGTATTTT.

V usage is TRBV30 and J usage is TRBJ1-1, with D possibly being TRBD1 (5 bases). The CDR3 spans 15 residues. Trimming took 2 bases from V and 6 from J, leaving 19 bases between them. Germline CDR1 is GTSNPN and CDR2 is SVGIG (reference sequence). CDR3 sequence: CAWSSWGFDNAEAFF. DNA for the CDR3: TGTGCCTGGAGTTCATGGGGGTTTGATAACGCTGAAGCTTTCTTT.

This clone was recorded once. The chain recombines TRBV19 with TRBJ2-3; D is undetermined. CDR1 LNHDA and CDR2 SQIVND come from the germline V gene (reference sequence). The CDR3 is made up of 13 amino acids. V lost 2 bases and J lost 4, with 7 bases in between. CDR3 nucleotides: TGTGCCAGTAGTATAACGGGCGCAGATACGCAGTATTTT. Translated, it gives CASSITGADTQYF. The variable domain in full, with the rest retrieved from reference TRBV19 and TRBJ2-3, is DGGITQSPKYLFRKEGQNVTLSCEQNLNHDAMYWYRQDPGQGLRLIYYSQIVNDFQKGDIAEGYSVSREKKESFPLTVTSAQKNPTAFYLCASSITGADTQYFGPGTRLTVL.

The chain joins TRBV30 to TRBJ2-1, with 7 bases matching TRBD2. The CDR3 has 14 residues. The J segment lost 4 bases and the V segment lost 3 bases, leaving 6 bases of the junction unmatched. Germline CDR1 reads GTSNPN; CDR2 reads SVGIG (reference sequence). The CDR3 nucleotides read TGTGCCTGGAGCGGGGGGACGGGGTACAATGAGCAGTTCTTC. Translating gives CAWSGGTGYNEQFF.

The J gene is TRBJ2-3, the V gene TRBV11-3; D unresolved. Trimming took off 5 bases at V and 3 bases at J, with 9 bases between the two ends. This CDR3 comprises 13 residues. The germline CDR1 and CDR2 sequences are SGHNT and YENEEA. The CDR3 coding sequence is TGTGCCAGCAGCACGGACGGAACAGATACGCAGTATTTT. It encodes CASSTDGTDTQYF.

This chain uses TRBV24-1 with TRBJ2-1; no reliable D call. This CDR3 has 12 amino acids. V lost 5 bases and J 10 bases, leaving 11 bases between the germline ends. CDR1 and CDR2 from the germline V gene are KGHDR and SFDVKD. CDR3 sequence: CATSGFGVEQFF. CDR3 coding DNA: TGTGCCACCAGTGGATTCGGAGTCGAGCAGTTCTTC.

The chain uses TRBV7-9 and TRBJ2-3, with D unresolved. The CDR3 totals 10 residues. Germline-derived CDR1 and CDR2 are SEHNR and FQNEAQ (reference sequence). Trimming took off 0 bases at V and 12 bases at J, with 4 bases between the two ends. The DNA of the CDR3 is TGTGCCAGCAGCTTAGCCCACCAGTATTTT. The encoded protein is CASSLAHQYF.

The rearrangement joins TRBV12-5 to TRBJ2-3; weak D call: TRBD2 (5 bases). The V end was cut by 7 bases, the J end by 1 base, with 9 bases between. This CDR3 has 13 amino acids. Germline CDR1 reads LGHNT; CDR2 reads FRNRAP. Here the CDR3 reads CASEPGGTDTQYF. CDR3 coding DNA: TGTGCTAGTGAACCCGGGGGCACAGATACGCAGTATTTT.

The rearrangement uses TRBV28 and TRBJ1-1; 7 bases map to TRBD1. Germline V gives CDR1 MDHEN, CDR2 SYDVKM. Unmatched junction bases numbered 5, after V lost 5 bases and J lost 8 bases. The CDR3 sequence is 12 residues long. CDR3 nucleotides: TGTGCCAGCAGTCGACCACAGGGGGAAGCTTTCTTT. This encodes CASSRPQGEAFF.

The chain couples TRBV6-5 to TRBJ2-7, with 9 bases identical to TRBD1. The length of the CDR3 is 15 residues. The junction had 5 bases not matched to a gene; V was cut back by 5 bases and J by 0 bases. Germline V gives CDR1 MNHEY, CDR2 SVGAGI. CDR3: CASSRDRASSYEQYF. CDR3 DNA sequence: TGTGCCAGCAGTCGGGACAGGGCGTCCTCCTACGAGCAGTACTTC.

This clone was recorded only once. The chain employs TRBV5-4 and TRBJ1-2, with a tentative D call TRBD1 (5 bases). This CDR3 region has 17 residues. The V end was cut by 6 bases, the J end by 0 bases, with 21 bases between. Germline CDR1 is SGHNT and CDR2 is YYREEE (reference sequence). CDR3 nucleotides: TGTGCCAGCACCCTGGGGGAGTATACCATGGCTAACTATGGCTACACCTTC. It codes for CASTLGEYTMANYGYTF.

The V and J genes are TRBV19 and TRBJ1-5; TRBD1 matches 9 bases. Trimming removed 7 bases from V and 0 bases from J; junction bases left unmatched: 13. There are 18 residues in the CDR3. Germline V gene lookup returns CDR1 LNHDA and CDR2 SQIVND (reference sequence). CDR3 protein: CASITSGTGSFSNQPQHF. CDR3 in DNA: TGTGCCAGTATCACCTCCGGGACAGGGTCTTTTAGCAATCAGCCCCAGCATTTT.

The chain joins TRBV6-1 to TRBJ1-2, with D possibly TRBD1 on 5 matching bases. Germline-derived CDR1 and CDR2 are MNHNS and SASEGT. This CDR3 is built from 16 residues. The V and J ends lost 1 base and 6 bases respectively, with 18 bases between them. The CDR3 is CASSEDPGSRGDGYTF. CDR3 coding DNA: TGTGCCAGCAGTGAAGACCCCGGGTCCCGGGGGGATGGCTACACCTTC.

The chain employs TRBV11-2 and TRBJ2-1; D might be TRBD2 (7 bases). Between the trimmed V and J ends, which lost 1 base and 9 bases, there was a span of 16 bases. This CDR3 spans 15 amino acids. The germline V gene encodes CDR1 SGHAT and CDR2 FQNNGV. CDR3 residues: CASSLGKGGRSEQFF. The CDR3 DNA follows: TGTGCCAGCAGCTTAGGCAAGGGGGGGAGGAGTGAGCAGTTCTTC.

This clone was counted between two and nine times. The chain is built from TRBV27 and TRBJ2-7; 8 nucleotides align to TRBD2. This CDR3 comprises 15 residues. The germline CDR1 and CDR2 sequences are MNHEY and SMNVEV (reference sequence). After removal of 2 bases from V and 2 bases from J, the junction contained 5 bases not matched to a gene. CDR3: CASSLTRGGPYEQYF. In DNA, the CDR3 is TGTGCCAGCAGTTTAACTCGGGGGGGGCCCTACGAGCAGTACTTC.

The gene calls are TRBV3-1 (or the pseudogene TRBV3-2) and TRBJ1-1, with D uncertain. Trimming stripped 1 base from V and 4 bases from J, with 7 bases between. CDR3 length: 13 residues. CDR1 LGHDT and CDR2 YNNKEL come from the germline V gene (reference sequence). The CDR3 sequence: CASSQGQTTEAFF. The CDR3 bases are TGTGCCAGCAGCCAAGGCCAGACCACTGAAGCTTTCTTT.

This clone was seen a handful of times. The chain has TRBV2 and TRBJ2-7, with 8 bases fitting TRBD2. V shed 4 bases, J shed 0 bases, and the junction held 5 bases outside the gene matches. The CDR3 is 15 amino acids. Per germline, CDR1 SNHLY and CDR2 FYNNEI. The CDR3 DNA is TGTGCCAGCAGTGTATTAGCGGGGAGCTCCTACGAGCAGTACTTC. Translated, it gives CASSVLAGSSYEQYF.

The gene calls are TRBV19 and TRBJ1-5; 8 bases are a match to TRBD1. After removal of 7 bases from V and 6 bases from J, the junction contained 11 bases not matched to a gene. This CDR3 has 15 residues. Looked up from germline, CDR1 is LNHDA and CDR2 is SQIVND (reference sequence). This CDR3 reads CASNADREVTQPQHF. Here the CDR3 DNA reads TGTGCCAGTAACGCGGACAGGGAAGTCACTCAGCCCCAGCATTTT.

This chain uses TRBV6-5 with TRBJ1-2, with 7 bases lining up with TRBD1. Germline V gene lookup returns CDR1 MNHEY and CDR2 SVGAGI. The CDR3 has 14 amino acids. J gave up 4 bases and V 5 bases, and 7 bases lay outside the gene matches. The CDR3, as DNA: TGTGCCAGCAGTACCCGGGACAGAGTCTATGGCTACACCTTC. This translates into CASSTRDRVYGYTF.